This note documents a single T cell receptor beta chain sequence. Antigen specificity is unknown. Sequencing used immunoSEQ multiplex PCR; TCRdb keeps in-frame clones, though not all of them. The table records 1.5 million to 2.5 million clones, approximately 95% of them present only once. Germline CDR1 ENHRY, CDR2 SYGVKD. This CDR3 is 16 amino acids long. V gave up 3 bases and J gave up 9 bases; unmatched junction bases: 12. The entry originates in a study of shared clonotypes between healthy human individuals. The naive CD8 population came from CD45RO-negative cells selected for CCR7, without terminally differentiated effector memory CD45RA+ cells. Donors included only healthy HIV-negative adults lacking recent acute infections or vaccinations. Overall study findings and caveats: When compared with the clonotypes that were shared by all four sorted-subset donors, the non-shared clonotypes turned out to have lower generation probabilities. In several donors, about 5% of naive CD4 clonotypes appeared in common.

The source of this sequence is a man younger than 35 in good health. Sequences were obtained from naive CD8+ T cells sorted from blood. V usage is TRBV10-3 and J usage is TRBJ2-1; 9 bases map to TRBD2. CDR3 protein: CAISDPSGGMGAEQFF. CDR3 DNA sequence: TGTGCCATCAGTGATCCCAGCGGGGGGATGGGGGCTGAGCAGTTCTTC.